This T cell receptor beta chain was profiled in a study of blood T cells in healthy people across ages (dated by TCRdb to 2013 to 2016). Broadly, across the study: Template switching captured roughly one uniquely barcoded TCR beta cDNA molecule per two T cells in model experiments. Using deep sequencing normalized with unique cDNA molecular identifiers, the study measured how TCR beta repertoire diversity changes with age. The donors were split into four age groups: young (average around 16 years), middle-aged (roughly 39), aged (approximately 60) and long-lived (approximately 80). For two donors (one aged 18 to 30 and one aged 80 or older), the study analyzed two additional independent replicas of 1 million unique cDNA reads from the same blood draw. The full study reports these points: Observed TCR beta diversity correlated strongly with the percentage of naive T cells measured by flow cytometry. The long-lived group showed more naive CD4+ T cells, fewer expanded clones and increased TCR diversity than the aged group, suggesting age selection. Because the CMV infection status of the donors was unknown, age-related changes in expanded clonotypes may potentially have been confounded. Conclusive comparison of naive and antigen-experienced compartments was prevented by the profiling of bulk unsorted PBMCs. As age increased, observed TCR beta diversity per million T cells dropped in a roughly linear way, and a significant reduction was already evident by age about 36. Estimates of total diversity based on one million sequenced T cells were considered lower bounds and underestimates.

This clonotype was observed a handful of times. Its antigen specificity is not known. There are no base qualities to consult, and no much larger clone falls within one base. The CDR3 has 15 amino acids, counting the end cysteine and phenylalanine. Left in the record is the CDR3 DNA by itself, 45 bases read in frame from the first base. V loses 5 bases, J loses 1 base, and the germline ends lie 14 bases apart. From the germline V gene, CDR1 is SGHAT and CDR2 is FQNNGV. Donors were 30 to 45 systemically healthy Caucasian individuals from Russia aged roughly 6 to 90 years. Ten milliliters of peripheral blood were drawn from each donor into EDTA-treated Vacutainer tubes. PBMCs were isolated by Ficoll-Paque density-gradient centrifugation, with at least 6.5 million obtained per sample. Total RNA was extracted from PBMCs with Trizol reagent, with at least 6 micrograms obtained per sample. Naive CD45RAhigh/CD27high T cell percentages were measured by flow cytometry on a PBMC aliquot from every donor.

The method behind the library was 5' RACE. Sequencing used an Illumina HiSeq 2500. A second roughly 6 to 11 cycle PCR used a sample-barcoded 5' primer and a J-beta primer mix. A unique molecular identifier was introduced onto each TCR beta cDNA molecule by a template-switch 5' adaptor carrying 12 random nucleotides. Each sample yielded at least 3 million CDR3-containing paired-end reads. First-strand cDNA was synthesized from all RNA with the Mint cDNA synthesis kit, primed by a TRBC-specific oligonucleotide. After uracil-DNA glycosylase treatment, a first 18-cycle PCR used universal primers M1SS and BC2_uni_R on all cDNA. As for how the authors treated the data: For normalization, 1 million high-quality reads were randomly selected from each sample, with every read carrying a distinct molecular identifier. Instead of being binned into consensus sequences, reads with shared molecular identifiers were discarded. MiTCR, with a Q25 quality threshold and the strictest error-elimination algorithm, was used for CDR3 identification, clonotype clustering and error correction. A nonparametric unseen species model using Euler transformation provided a lower-bound estimate of total TCR beta diversity. TCRdb handled the public reads itself, with Q25 trimming in fastp and clone calling in MiXCR, and kept productive beta chains. Rows with a matching CDR3 protein are joined into one entry that keeps the most common DNA and genes. The authors' filters were not applied to this entry. The sample table lists 600,000 to 850,000 distinct CDR3 sequences, just under 25% of them with a count of one. Of the sample, around 9.2% falls within the top ten clones.

These data also featured in a second study, about T cells of mothers and their children. As the second study states: Nine systemically healthy Caucasian individuals served as donors, namely three mothers together with their six children. cDNA synthesis consumed the entire amount of extracted RNA, loaded at about 1.5 ug RNA in each 15 ul reaction. In the second PCR, sample barcodes and 2-4 random nucleotides were introduced via the M1S primer. More than 9.5 million TCR beta CDR3 reads were obtained from each mother, and about 3 million reads were obtained from each child. Thymic selection shapes the output of TCR recombination in a similar way in related and unrelated pairs, and inherited differences have a minor effect. Normalized repertoire overlap was always slightly but never significantly higher in related than unrelated mother-child pairs. No persistent microchimeric T cell clones were found, with a detection sensitivity of approximately 110 clones per million clonotypes. The study used deep NGS to compare TCR beta repertoires of mothers and children, seeking features distinguishing related mother-child pairs from unrelated individuals. Mothers averaged about 37 +/- 4 years of age and children averaged around 10 +/- 4 years. After adapter ligation with NEBNext reagents, the libraries were sequenced on Illumina HiSeq 2000 with 100+100 nt paired-end reads. To avoid cross-contamination, the mother libraries and the child libraries were prepared a month apart and sequenced in separate runs. Between roughly 500,000 and 2,300,000 distinct TCR beta clonotypes were identified per donor. Naive TCR beta clonotypes were estimated from low-frequency clonotypes matched to each donor's FACS-determined naive share, without sorting.

The sample taken for sequencing was blood. The origin of this receptor is a boy aged 5-17 years in good health. The receptor chain draws on TRBV11-2 and TRBJ1-2; no D gene is confidently identified. This receptor carries the CDR3 CASSLVSGVNYGYTF. The bases are TGTGCCAGCAGCCTCGTATCTGGGGTTAACTATGGCTACACCTTC.